This T cell receptor (beta chain) came from a study of shared clonotypes between healthy human individuals. Background on the study: The composition of the donors was a couple of women and a few men aged 18 to 49. Overall study results and limits: The diversity represented, both genetic and in exposure history, was limited by few donors. An expected dependence of interdonor clonotype sharing on sequencing depth was noted.

Sequencing was performed with immunoSEQ multiplex PCR; in TCRdb, only in-frame clones are kept and a portion is missing. In the table there are about 490,000 clones, over 65% of which are singletons. Points on this clone: Its antigen is unknown.

Germline CDR1 and CDR2: LGHNA and YSLEER. Trimming cost V 0 bases and J 7 bases, with 18 bases left between them. This CDR3 region has 16 residues. This clonotype was obtained from a woman between 40 and 50 years old in good health. Some clones in this sample may be carry-over from other donors' samples. Sequenced material: PBMCs. V usage is TRBV4-3 and J usage is TRBJ1-2, with D perhaps TRBD1 (6 bases). The CDR3 loop is CASSQDRTGLVFGYTF. The CDR3 DNA reads TGCGCCAGCAGCCAAGATCGAACAGGGCTCGTCTTTGGCTACACCTTC.